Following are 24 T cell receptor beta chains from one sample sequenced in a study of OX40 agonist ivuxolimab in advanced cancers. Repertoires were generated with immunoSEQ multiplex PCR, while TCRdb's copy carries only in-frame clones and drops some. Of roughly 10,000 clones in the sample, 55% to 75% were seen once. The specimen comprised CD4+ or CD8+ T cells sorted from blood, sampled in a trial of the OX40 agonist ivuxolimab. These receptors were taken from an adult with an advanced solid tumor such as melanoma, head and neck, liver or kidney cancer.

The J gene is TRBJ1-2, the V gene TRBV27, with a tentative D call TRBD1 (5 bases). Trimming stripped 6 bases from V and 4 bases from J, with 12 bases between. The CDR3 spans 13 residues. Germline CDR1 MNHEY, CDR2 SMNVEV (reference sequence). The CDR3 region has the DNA TGTGCCAGCAGCCACGACAGAGGCTATGGCTACACCTTC. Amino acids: CASSHDRGYGYTF.

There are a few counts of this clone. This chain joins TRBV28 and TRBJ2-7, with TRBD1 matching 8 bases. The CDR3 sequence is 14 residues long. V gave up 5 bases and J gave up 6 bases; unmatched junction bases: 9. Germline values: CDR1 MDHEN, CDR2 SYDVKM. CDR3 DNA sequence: TGTGCCAGCAGTACCGGACAGGGTCTTGGCGAGCAGTACTTC. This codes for CASSTGQGLGEQYF.

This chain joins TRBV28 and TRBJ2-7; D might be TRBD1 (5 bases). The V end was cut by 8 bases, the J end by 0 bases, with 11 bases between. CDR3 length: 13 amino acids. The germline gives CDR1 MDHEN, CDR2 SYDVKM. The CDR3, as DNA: TGTGCCAGCGCAGGGTTTAGCTCCTACGAGCAGTACTTC. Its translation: CASAGFSSYEQYF.

CDR3 sequence (DNA): TGTGCCTGGGGGGATGATCAGCCCCAGCATTTT. Amino acids: CAWGDDQPQHF. The chain recombines TRBV30 with TRBJ1-5; no reliable D call. The germline CDR1 and CDR2 sequences are GTSNPN and SVGIG (reference sequence). CDR3 length equals 11 residues. V gave up 5 bases and J gave up 5 bases, with 7 bases separating them.

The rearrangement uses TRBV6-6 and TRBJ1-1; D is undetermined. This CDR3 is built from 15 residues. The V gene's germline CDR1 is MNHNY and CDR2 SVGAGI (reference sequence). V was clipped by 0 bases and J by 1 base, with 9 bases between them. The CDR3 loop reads CASSYSSYGNTEAFF. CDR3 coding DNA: TGTGCCAGCAGTTACTCGAGTTACGGGAACACTGAAGCTTTCTTT.

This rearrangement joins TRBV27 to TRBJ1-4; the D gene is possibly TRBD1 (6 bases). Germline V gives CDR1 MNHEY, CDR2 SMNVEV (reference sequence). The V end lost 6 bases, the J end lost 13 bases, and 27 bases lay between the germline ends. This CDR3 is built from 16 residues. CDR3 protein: CASSSTWGAPVSRLFF. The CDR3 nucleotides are TGTGCCAGCAGCTCTACTTGGGGGGCTCCGGTATCACGACTGTTTTTT.

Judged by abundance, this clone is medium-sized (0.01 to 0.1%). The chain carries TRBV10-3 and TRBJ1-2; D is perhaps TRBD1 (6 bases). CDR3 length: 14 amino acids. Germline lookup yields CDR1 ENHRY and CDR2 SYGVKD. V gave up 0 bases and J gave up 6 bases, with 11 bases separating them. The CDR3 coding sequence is TGTGCCATCAGTGAGTCGAAGGGGGGTGATGGCTACACCTTC. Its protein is CAISESKGGDGYTF.

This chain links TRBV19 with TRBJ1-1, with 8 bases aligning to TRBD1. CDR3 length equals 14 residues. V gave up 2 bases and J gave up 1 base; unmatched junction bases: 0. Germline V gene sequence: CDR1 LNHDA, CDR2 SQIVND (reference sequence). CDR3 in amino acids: CASSIQGANTEAFF. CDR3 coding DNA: TGTGCCAGTAGTATACAGGGGGCGAACACTGAAGCTTTCTTT.

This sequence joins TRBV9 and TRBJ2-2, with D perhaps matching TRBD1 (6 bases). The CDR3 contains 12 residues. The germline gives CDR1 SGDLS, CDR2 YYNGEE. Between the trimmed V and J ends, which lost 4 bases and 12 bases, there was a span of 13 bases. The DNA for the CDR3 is TGTGCCAGCAGCCCCACGGGGACAAAGCTGTTTTTT. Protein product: CASSPTGTKLFF.

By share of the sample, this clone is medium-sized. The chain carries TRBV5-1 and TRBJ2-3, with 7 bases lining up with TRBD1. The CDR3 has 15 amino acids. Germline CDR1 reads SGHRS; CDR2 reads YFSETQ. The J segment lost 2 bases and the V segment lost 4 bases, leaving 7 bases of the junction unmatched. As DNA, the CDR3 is TGCGCCAGCAGCCCAGGGGACAGCTACACAGATACGCAGTATTTT. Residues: CASSPGDSYTDTQYF.

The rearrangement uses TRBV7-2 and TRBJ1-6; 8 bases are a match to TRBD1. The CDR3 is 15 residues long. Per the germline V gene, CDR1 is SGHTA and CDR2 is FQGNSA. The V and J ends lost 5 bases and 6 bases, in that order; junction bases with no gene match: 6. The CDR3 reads CASSETGGRNSPLHF. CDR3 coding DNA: TGTGCCAGCAGCGAAACAGGGGGACGTAATTCACCCCTCCACTTT.

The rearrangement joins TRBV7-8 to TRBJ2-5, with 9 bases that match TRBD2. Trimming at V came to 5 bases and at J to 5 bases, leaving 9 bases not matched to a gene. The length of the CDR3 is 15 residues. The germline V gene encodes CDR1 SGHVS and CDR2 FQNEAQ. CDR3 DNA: TGTGCCAGCAGCCTGTCGGCGGGGGGGTTGGAGACCCAGTACTTC. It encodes CASSLSAGGLETQYF.

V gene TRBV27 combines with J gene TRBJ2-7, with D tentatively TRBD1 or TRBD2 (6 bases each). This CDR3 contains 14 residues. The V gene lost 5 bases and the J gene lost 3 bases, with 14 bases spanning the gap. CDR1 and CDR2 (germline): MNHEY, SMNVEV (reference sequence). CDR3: CASSIQGLHYEQYF. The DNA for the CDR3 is TGTGCCAGCAGTATACAGGGACTCCACTACGAGCAGTACTTC.

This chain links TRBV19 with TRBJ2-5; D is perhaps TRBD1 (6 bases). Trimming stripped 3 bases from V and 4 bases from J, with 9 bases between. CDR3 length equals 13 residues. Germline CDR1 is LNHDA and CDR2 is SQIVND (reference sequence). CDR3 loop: CASSMSGAETQYF. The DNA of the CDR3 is TGTGCCAGTAGTATGTCAGGGGCAGAGACCCAGTACTTC.

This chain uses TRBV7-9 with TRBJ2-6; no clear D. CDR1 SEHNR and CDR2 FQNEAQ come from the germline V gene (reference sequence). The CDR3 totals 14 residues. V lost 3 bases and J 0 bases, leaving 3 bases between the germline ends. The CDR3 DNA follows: TGTGCCAGCAGCTTCCGCTCTGGGGCCAACGTCCTGACTTTC. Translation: CASSFRSGANVLTF.

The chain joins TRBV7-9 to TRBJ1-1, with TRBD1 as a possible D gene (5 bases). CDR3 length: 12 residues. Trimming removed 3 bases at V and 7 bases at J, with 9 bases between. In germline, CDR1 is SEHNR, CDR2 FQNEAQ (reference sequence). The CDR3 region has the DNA TGTGCCAGCAGCTTGGAGACAGTTGAAGCTTTCTTT. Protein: CASSLETVEAFF.

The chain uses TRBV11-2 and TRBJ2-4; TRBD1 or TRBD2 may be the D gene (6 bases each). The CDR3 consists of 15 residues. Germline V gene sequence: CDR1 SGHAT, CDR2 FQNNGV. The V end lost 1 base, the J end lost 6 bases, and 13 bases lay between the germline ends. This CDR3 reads CASSLGGGQGNIQYF. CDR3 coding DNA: TGTGCCAGCAGCTTAGGTGGGGGGCAGGGAAACATTCAGTACTTC.

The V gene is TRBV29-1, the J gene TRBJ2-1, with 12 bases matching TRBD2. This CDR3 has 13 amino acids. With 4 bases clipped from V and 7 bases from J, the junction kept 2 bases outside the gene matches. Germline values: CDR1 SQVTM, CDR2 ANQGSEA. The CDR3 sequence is CSVAGLAGNEQFF. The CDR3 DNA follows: TGCAGCGTTGCAGGACTAGCGGGGAATGAGCAGTTCTTC.

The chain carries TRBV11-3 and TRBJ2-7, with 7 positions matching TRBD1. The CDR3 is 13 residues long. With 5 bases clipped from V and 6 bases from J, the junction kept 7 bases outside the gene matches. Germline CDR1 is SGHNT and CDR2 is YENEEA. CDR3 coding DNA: TGTGCCAGCAGCCCGGGGACAGTATCCGAGCAGTACTTC. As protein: CASSPGTVSEQYF.

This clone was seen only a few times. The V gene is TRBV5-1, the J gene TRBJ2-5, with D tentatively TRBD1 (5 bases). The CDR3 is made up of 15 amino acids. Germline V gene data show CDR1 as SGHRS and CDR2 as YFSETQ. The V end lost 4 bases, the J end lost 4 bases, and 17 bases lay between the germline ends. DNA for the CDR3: TGCGCCAGCAGCCTCATAGGGGCTCATGGAGAGACCCAGTACTTC. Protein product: CASSLIGAHGETQYF.

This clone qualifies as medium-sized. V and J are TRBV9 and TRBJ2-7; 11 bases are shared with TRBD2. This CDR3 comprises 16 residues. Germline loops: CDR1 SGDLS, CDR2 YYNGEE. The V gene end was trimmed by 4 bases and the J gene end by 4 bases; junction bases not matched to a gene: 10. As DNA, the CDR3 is TGTGCCAGCAGCTCCAGTAGCGGGGGGGAAGGATACGAGCAGTACTTC. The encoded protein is CASSSSSGGEGYEQYF.

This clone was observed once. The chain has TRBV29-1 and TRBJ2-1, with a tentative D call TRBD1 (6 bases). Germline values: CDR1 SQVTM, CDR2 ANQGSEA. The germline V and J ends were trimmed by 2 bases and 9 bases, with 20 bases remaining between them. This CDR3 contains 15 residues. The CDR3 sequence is CSVELETGPDGEQFF. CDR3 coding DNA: TGCAGCGTTGAACTGGAGACAGGCCCAGACGGTGAGCAGTTCTTC.

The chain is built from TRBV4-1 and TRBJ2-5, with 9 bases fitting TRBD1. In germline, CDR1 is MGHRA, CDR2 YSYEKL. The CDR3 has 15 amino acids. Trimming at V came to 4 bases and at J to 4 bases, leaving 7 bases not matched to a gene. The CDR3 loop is CASSPVVGQGETQYF. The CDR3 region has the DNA TGCGCCAGCAGCCCGGTAGTGGGACAGGGAGAGACCCAGTACTTC.

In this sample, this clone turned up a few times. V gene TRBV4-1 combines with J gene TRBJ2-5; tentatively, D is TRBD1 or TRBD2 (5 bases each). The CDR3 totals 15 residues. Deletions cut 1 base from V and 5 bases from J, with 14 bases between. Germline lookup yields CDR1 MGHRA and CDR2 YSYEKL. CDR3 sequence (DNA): TGCGCCAGCAGCCAAGGGGTTCAGGGAGCGGAGACCCAGTACTTC. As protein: CASSQGVQGAETQYF.